The rows below give T cell receptor beta chains drawn from one sample of a study of T cells in Graves' hyperthyroidism and ophthalmopathy. Using its own MiXCR run on the multiplex PCR reads, TCRdb lists one record per CDR3 protein. Of approximately 600,000 distinct CDR3 sequences in the sample, roughly 14% were seen once. Sample: blood. The source of these receptors is a woman between 25 and 40 years old with Graves' hyperthyroidism that later progressed to Graves' ophthalmopathy. Each CDR3 is given with its conserved first and last residue. The D gene is left open where the match is weak. The listing skips clone size in some rows; elsewhere it reads once, few, many or a size class.

clone size,D gene,CDR3 length,J gene,V gene,CDR3 DNA,CDR3 protein
many,TRBD2,18,TRBJ2-5,TRBV7-9,TGTGCCAGCAGCCCGGGACTAGCGGGAGTAATGTGGAGGGAGACCCAGTACTTC,CASSPGLAGVMWRETQYF
few,NA,14,TRBJ2-2,TRBV9,TGTGCCAGCAGCGATATAACAGGGACCGGGGAGCTGTTTTTT,CASSDITGTGELFF
few,NA,14,TRBJ2-1,TRBV5-4,TGTGCCAGCAGCCCTAGGACAACTGACAATGAGCAGTTCTTC,CASSPRTTDNEQFF
many,TRBD2,17,TRBJ2-7,TRBV18,TGTGCCAGCTCACCGGGACTAGCGGGAGTATTGTCCTCCGAGCAGTACTTC,CASSPGLAGVLSSEQYF
many,NA,12,TRBJ1-1,TRBV6-1,TGTGCCAGCAGCGGGGTGGACACTGAAGCTTTCTTT,CASSGVDTEAFF
many,TRBD1,16,TRBJ2-7,TRBV28,TGTGCCAGCAGTTTAGCTCCGGGACAGGGCCCGGCCGAGCAGTACTTC,CASSLAPGQGPAEQYF
few,NA,17,TRBJ2-2,TRBV11-3,TGTGCCAGCAGCTTAGGTTGGCGGGCCCCGAGGACCGGGGAGCTGTTTTTT,CASSLGWRAPRTGELFF
NA,NA,18,TRBJ2-6,TRBV5-1,TGCGCCAGCAGCTTGGCAGGGGGGCTGGCCTCTGGGGCCAACGTCCTGACTTTC,CASSLAGGLASGANVLTF
many,NA,15,TRBJ1-1,TRBV20-1,TGCAGTGCTAGCAGACAAGGACCTCCGGTAATTGAAGCTTTCTTT,CSASRQGPPVIEAFF
many,TRBD2,14,TRBJ2-1,TRBV27,TGTGCCAGCAGACTAGCGGGAGAGGGCAATGAGCAGTTCTTC,CASRLAGEGNEQFF
NA,NA,16,TRBJ2-1,TRBV15,TGTGCCACCAGCAGAGGTCCGATCTTCTCCTACAATGAGCAGTTCTTC,CATSRGPIFSYNEQFF
many,TRBD1,13,TRBJ2-7,TRBV7-8,TGTGCCAGCAGCATCGGGACAGGTTTCGAGCAGTACTTC,CASSIGTGFEQYF
many,NA,15,TRBJ1-1,TRBV2,TGTGCCAGCAGTGATACGGCAGGGACGGTCACTGAAGCTTTCTTT,CASSDTAGTVTEAFF